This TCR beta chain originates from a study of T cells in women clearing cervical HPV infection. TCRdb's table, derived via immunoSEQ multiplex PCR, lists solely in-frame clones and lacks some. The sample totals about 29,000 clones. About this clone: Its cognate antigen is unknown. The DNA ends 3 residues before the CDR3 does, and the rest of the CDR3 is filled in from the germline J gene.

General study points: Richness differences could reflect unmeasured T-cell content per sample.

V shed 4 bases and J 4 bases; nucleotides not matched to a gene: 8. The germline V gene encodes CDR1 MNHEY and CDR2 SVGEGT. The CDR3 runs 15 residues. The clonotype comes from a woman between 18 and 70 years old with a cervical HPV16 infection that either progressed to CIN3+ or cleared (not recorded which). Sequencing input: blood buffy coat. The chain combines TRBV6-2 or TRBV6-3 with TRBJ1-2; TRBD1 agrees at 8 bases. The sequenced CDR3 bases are TGTGCCAGCAGTTTCAAAGGACAGGGAGGCTATGGC. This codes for CASSFKGQGGYG. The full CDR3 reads CASSFKGQGGYGYTF.